This entry concerns a single TCR beta chain. The target antigen is unknown. This sample was taken from a study of cytomegalovirus exposure and HLA in healthy donors. Findings and limits, study-wide: The productive fraction for most TCR beta V segments was about 87% or about 30% in an earlier analysis. A later analysis showed that HLA-associated TCR beta chains had undergone more clonal expansion than equally common others. As a later analysis revealed, most CMV-associated TCR beta chains appeared HLA-restricted. An assumption of roughly uniform sequencing depth across donors underlay the presence/absence analyses.

13 Jbeta primers and 60 Vbeta primers were used for the PCR. Libraries were prepared by immunoSEQ multiplex PCR; TCRdb keeps only in-frame clonotypes and omits some of them. The listing records under 90,000 clones. Trimming took 1 base from V and 9 from J, leaving 13 bases between them. Per the germline V gene, CDR1 is LGHNA and CDR2 is YSLEER. The CDR3 length is 14 residues. This clonotype was sampled from a man aged 45 to 65 in good health and CMV-seropositive. The genes are TRBV4-3 and TRBJ2-1, with D tentatively TRBD2 (5 bases). The sample consisted of PBMCs. The CDR3 nucleotides read TGCGCCAGCAGCCAAGTACTAGTCTCGCCTGAGCAGTTCTTC. Its protein product is CASSQVLVSPEQFF.